This TCR beta chain is drawn from a study of T cells in Graves' hyperthyroidism and ophthalmopathy. This CDR3 is 17 amino acids long. Per germline, CDR1 DFQATT and CDR2 SNEGSKA (reference sequence). V shed 1 base and J 4 bases; nucleotides not matched to a gene: 10. RNA transcripts gave rise to amplified TCR beta CDR3 regions. In the first-round RT-PCR of the TCR CDR3, the HTBI primer set was used. TCRdb re-called the multiplex PCR reads through MiXCR, storing one row per CDR3 protein. Found here are under 400,000 distinct CDR3 sequences, 16% of them singletons; the top ten hold approximately 31%. The sequence was obtained from a man aged 30 to 39 with Graves' hyperthyroidism. Sequences were obtained from blood. The V gene is TRBV20-1, the J gene TRBJ2-1; TRBD2 agrees at 10 bases. The CDR3 region has the DNA TGCAGTGCTAGAGCTCGAACTAGCGGGAAGATTTACAATGAGCAGTTCTTC. The encoded protein is CSARARTSGKIYNEQFF.